What follows describes a single T cell receptor (beta chain). This clonotype is described as large (0.1 to 1%). No much larger clone is present one base from it, and per-base qualities are unavailable. This record belongs to a study of Japanese encephalitis immunity and Zika vaccine responses (dated by TCRdb to about 2021). With regard to the full study: Included participants received three 5.0 ug doses of alum-adjuvanted ZPIV at weeks 0, 4 and 28. For TCR sequencing, more than five representative participants were chosen from each pre-vaccination group, with samples at week 0 (after pre-vaccination, before ZPIV) and week 52. The stimulations used peptide pools from ZIKV structural proteins divided into flavivirus-conserved and non-conserved sets, or JEV or YFV peptides that matched the pre-vaccination. Approximately 12 participants were given two doses of JEV vaccine (IXIARO) 28 days apart, two to three months before the first ZPIV dose. The study asked whether earlier vaccination against Japanese encephalitis virus (JEV) or yellow fever virus (YFV) shaped CD4 T cell responses to the Zika vaccine. In addition, the TCR repertoires of a few flavivirus-naive individuals were analyzed at weeks 2, 6 and 52 after ZPIV vaccination began. The ZIKV peptides, 15-mers that overlapped by 11 residues, were chosen for containing NetMHCpan/NetMHCII-predicted epitopes with affinity below 50 nM. One dose of YFV vaccine (YF-VAX) was administered before ZPIV to 12 to 13 participants, and fewer than 10 participants were flavivirus-naive.

PBMCs were labeled with CellTrace CFSE and cultured for less than seven days in RPMI with around 8.7% human serum plus peptide pools at 0.9 to 1 ug/mL each. Unfixed proliferating CD4 T cells were sorted on a BD FACSAria as live CD56-CD19-CD16-CD3+CD4+ CFSE-low cells. The enrolled adults were healthy, and microneutralization screening showed them to be seronegative for ZIKV, JEV, YFV, DENV and WNV. Samples were obtained from a phase 1, double-blinded, randomized, placebo-controlled trial of an alum-adjuvanted Zika purified-inactivated virus (ZPIV) vaccine. Peripheral blood mononuclear cells were isolated using a standard procedure and then kept frozen in liquid nitrogen until they were used. Study-level results and caveats: Samples clustered by participant with no similarity between individuals, suggesting no public TCRs were detected. After ZPIV, a significant decrease in repertoire richness of CD4 T cells responding to conserved ZIKV epitopes was observed in JEV-pre-vaccinated donors. JEV-pre-vaccinated donors showed higher repertoire similarity across time-points and stimulations than YFV-pre-vaccinated donors, indicating more clonotypes common to ZIKV and JEV stimulation. Rather than the whole vaccinated cohort, the analysis covered just a subset of trial participants, namely those who received three doses and had adequate samples. CD8 T cell responses of very low magnitude were detected against ZIKV peptide pools and were observed in only a few individuals. Because there were not enough samples, the peptide pools could not be deconvoluted, which meant the specific peptides behind the cross-reactive responses went unidentified.

Library prep was done by 5' RACE. TCRbeta libraries were pooled in proportion to their sorted cell numbers before sequencing. RNAzol RT was used to extract total RNA from the sorted cells, and cDNA was then synthesized using an oligo(dT) primer together with a template-switching oligo. Using Kapa HiFi, PCR amplified the TCRbeta V-CDR3-J region between a SMARTer oligo primer and a TCRbeta constant-region primer. Illumina adaptors and sample-specific index barcodes were added in a second PCR, followed by HighPrep bead cleanup and Bioanalyzer confirmation of a band of roughly 650 bp. Libraries were sequenced on an Illumina MiSeq with 2x151 bp paired-end reads. As for the original processing: Reads were demultiplexed with an in-house Java program, and MiXCR assigned TCRbeta annotations and counted clonotypes. Repertoire overlap used Morisita-Horn indices from the R package vegan, with UPGMA clustering and Circos plots of recurring clonotypes. Shannon diversity and richness were normalized to the maximum possible value based on input cell numbers, so that values between 0 and 1 were obtained. CDR3beta sequences were aligned with MUSCLE, distances computed with SeqinR, and multidimensional scaling plotted in R. The public sequencing data were trimmed at Q25 with fastp and processed into clonotypes with MiXCR by TCRdb, which kept only in-frame beta chains. Under each unique CDR3 protein, matching rows form one entry showing the most common genes and DNA. TCRdb, not the original authors, processed these V and J calls. This sample is represented by some 160 distinct CDR3 sequences; 1.5% to 2% of them were singletons. The top ten clonotypes cover 35% to 50% of the sample.

The TCR originated in an adult man who received an inactivated Zika virus vaccine. The specimen comprised antigen-activated CD4+ T cells from blood, cultured, sampled during a Zika inactivated vaccine study.

The DNA sequence is as follows: TGTGCCAGCAGCCAAGAGGGACAGGGAACTTTCTTT. It codes for CASSQEGQGTFF. The V gene is TRBV3-1 and the J gene is TRBJ1-1; the central 9 bases match TRBD1. Clipping removes 0 bases from V and 12 bases from J, with 2 as the unmatched junction base count. Inclusive of the bounding cysteine and phenylalanine, the CDR3 is 12 residues long. The DNA shown is the 36-base CDR3, in frame from base 1. The CDR1 and CDR2 encoded by the germline V gene (reference sequence) are LGHDT and YNNKEL. The reference TRBV3-1 and TRBJ1-1 proteins fill in what lies around the CDR3, so the full variable domain reads DTAVSQTPKYLVTQMGNDKSIKCEQNLGHDTMYWYKQDSKKFLKIMFSYNNKELIINETVPNRFSPKSPDKAHLNLHINSLELGDSAVYFCASSQEGQGTFFGQGTRLTVV.